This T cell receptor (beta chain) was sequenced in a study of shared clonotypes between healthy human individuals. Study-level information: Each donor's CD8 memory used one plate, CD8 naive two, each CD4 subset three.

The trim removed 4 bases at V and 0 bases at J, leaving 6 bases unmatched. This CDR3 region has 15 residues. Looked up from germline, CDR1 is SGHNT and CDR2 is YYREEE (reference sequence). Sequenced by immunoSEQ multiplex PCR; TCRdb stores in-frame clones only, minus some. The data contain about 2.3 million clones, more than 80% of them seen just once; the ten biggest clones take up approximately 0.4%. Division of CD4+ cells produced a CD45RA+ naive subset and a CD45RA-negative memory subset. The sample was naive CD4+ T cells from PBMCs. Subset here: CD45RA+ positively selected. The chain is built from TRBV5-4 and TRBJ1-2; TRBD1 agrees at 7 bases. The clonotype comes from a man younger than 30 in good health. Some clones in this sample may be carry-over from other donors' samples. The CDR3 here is CASSTQGISNYGYTF. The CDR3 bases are TGTGCCAGCAGCACACAGGGGATTTCTAACTATGGCTACACCTTC.